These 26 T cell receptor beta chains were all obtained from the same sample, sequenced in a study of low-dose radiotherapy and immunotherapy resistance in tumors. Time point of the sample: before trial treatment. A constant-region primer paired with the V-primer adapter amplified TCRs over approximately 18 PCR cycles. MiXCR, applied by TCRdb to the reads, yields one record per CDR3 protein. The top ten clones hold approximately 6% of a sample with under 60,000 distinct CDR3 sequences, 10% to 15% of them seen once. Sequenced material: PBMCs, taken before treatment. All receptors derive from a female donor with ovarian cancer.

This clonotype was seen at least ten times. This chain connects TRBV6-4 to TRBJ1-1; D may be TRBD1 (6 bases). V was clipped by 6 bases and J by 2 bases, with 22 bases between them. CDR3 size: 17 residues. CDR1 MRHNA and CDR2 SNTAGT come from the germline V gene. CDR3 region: CASRAGPTQGGNTEAFF. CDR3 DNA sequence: TGTGCCAGCAGGGCTGGGCCTACACAGGGAGGTAACACTGAAGCTTTCTTT.

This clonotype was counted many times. CDR3 sequence (DNA): TGCGCCAGCAGCCAAGGTTTTGGCCCACGCGGGCAGTACTTC. Its translation is CASSQGFGPRGQYF. This chain connects TRBV4-1 to TRBJ2-7; D is unclear. Germline CDR1 and CDR2: MGHRA and YSYEKL. The germline V and J ends were trimmed by 1 base and 9 bases, with 16 bases remaining between them. CDR3 size: 14 residues.

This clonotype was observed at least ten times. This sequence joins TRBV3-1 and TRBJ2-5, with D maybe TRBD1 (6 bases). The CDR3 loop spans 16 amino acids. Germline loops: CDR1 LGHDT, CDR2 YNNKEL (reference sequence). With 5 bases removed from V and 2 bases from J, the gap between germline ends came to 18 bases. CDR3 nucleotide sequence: TGTGCCAGCAGCTTTATCGGACAGACAACGCAAGAGACCCAGTACTTC. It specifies CASSFIGQTTQETQYF.

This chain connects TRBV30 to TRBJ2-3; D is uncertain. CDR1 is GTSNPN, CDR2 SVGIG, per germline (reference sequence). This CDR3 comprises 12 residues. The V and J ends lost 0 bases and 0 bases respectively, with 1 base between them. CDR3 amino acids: CAWSVSTDTQYF. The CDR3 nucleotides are TGTGCCTGGAGTGTAAGCACAGATACGCAGTATTTT.

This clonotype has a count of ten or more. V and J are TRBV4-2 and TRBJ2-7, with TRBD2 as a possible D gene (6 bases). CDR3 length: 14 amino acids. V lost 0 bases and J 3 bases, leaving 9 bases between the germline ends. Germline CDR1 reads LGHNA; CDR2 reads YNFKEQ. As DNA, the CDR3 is TGTGCCAGCAGCCAAGACAGGAGGGACTACGAGCAGTACTTC. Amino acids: CASSQDRRDYEQYF.

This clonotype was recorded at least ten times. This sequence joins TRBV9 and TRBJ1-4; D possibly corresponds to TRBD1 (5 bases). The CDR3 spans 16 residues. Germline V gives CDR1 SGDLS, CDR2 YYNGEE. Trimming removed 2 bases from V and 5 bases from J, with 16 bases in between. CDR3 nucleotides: TGTGCCAGCAGCGTTGCTTCCGGGACGGCAAATGAAAAACTGTTTTTT. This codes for CASSVASGTANEKLFF.

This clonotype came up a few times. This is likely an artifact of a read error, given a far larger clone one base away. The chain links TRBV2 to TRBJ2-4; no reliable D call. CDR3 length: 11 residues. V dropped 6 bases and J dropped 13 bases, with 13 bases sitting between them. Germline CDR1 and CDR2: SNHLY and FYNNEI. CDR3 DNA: TGTGCCAGCAGGCTCGAGGCTGGGCAGTACTTC. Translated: CASRLEAGQYF.

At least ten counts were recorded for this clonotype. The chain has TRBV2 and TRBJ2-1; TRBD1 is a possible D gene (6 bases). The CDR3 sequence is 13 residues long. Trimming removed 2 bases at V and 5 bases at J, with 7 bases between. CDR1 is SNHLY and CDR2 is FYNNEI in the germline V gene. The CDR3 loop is CASSENRDNEQFF. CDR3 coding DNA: TGTGCCAGCAGTGAAAACAGGGACAATGAGCAGTTCTTC. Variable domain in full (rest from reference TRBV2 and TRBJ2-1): EPEVTQTPSHQVTQMGQEVILRCVPISNHLYFYWYRQILGQKVEFLVSFYNNEISEKSEIFDDQFSVERPDGSNFTLKIRSTKLEDSAMYFCASSENRDNEQFFGPGTRLTVL.

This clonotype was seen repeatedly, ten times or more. The CDR3 nucleotides read TGTGCCATCAGTGAGGGTAGCGGGATCGGTGAGCAGTTCTTC. This encodes CAISEGSGIGEQFF. The chain uses TRBV10-3 and TRBJ2-1; TRBD2 matches at 8 bases. Germline-derived CDR1 and CDR2 are ENHRY and SYGVKD. With 2 bases clipped from V and 9 bases from J, the junction kept 6 bases outside the gene matches. The CDR3 spans 14 residues.

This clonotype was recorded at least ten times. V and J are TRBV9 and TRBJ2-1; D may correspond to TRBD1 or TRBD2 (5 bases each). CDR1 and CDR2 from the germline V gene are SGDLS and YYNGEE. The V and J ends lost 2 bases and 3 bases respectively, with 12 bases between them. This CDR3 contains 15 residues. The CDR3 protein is CASSVRDLNYNEQFF. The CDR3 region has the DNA TGTGCCAGCAGCGTCCGGGACCTGAACTACAATGAGCAGTTCTTC.

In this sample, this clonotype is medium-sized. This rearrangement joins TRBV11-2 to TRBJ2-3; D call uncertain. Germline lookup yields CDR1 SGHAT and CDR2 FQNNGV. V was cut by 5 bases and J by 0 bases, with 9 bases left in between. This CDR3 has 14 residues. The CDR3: CASSLSPSTDTQYF. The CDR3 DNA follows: TGTGCCAGCAGCCTATCGCCTAGCACAGATACGCAGTATTTT.

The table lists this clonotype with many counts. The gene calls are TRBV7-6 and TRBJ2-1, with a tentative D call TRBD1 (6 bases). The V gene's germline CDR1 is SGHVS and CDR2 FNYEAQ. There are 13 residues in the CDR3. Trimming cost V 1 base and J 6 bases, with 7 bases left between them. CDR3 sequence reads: CASSLGGGNEQFF. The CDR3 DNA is TGTGCCAGCAGCTTAGGAGGGGGCAATGAGCAGTTCTTC.

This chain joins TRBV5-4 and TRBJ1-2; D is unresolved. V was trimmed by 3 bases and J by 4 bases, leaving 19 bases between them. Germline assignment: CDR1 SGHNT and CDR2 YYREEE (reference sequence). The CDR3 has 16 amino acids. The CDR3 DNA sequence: TGTGCCAGCAGCTCCCCATTGGGCGCCCGGGGCTATGGCTACACCTTC. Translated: CASSSPLGARGYGYTF.

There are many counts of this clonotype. In DNA form, the CDR3 reads TGTGCCAGCACCCCGGGACAGAGTTTCTCTGGCTACACCTTC. Amino acid sequence: CASTPGQSFSGYTF. This chain connects TRBV12-3 or TRBV12-4 to TRBJ1-2; 7 bases line up with TRBD1. The CDR3 length is 14 residues. V lost 7 bases, J lost 7 bases, and 12 bases stayed unmatched.

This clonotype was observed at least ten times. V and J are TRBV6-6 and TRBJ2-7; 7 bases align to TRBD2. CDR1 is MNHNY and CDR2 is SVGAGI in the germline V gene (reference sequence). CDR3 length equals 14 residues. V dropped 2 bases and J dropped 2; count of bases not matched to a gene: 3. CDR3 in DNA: TGTGCCAGCAGTTACCAGCGGGGCGCCTACGAGCAGTACTTC. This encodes CASSYQRGAYEQYF.

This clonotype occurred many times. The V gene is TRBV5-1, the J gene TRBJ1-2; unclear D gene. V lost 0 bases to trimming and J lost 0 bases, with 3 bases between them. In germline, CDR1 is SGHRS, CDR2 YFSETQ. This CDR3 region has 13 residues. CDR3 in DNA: TGCGCCAGCAGCTTGGCCACTAACTATGGCTACACCTTC. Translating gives CASSLATNYGYTF.

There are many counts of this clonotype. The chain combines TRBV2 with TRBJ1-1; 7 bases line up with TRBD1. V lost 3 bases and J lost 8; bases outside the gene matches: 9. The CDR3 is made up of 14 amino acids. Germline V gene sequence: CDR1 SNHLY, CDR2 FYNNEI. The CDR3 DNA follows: TGTGCCAGCAGTGAGGCGGGCCCCAGGGGGGAAGCTTTCTTT. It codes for CASSEAGPRGEAFF.

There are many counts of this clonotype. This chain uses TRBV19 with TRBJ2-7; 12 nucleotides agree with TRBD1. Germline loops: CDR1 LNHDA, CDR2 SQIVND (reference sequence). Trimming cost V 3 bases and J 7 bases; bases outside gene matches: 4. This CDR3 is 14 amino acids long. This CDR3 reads CASSIGTGGAEQYF. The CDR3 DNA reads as TGTGCCAGTAGTATTGGGACAGGGGGCGCGGAGCAGTACTTC.

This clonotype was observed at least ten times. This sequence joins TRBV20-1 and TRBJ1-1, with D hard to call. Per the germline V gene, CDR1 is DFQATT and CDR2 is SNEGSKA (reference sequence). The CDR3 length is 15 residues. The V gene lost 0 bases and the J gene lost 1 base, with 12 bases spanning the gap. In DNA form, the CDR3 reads TGCAGTGCTAGAGACGGCCGTTGGGCGAACACTGAAGCTTTCTTT. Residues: CSARDGRWANTEAFF.

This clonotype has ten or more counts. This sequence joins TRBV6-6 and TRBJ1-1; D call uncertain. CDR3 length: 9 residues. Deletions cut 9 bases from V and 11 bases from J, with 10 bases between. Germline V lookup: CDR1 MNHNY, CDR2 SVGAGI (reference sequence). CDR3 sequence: CARERDAFF. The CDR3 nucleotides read TGTGCCAGGGAAAGGGATGCTTTCTTT.

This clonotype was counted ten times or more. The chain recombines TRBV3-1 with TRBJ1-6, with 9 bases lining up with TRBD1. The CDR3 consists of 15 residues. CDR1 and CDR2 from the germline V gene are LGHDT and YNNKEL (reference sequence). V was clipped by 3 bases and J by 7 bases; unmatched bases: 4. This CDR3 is CASSHWDRDNSPLHF. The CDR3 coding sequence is TGTGCCAGCAGCCACTGGGACAGGGACAATTCACCCCTCCACTTT.

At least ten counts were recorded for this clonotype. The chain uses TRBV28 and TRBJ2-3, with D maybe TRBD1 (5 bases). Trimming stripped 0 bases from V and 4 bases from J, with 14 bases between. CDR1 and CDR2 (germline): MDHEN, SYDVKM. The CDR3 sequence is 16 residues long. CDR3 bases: TGTGCCAGCAGTTTATGGTCCTCGGGCAGGGCAGATACGCAGTATTTT. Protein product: CASSLWSSGRADTQYF.

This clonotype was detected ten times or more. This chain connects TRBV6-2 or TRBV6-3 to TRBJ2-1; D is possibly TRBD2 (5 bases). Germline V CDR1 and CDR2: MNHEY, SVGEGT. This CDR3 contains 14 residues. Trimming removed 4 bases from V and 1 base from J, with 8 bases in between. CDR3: CASSFAGSYNEQFF. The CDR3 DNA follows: TGTGCCAGCAGTTTCGCGGGTTCCTACAATGAGCAGTTCTTC.

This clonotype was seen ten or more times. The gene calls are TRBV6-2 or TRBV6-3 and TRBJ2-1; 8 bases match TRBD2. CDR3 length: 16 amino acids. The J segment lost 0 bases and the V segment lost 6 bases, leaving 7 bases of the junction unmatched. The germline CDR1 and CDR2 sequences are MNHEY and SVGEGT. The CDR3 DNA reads TGTGCCAGCAGGGAGGGACTAGGGAGCTCCTACAATGAGCAGTTCTTC. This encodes CASREGLGSSYNEQFF.

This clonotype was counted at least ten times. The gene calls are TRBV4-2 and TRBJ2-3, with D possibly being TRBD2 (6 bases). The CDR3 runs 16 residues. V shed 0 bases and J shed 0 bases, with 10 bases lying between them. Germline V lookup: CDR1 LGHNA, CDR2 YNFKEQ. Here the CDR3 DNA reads TGTGCCAGCAGCCAAGAGGGCGGGACTAGCACAGATACGCAGTATTTT. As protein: CASSQEGGTSTDTQYF.

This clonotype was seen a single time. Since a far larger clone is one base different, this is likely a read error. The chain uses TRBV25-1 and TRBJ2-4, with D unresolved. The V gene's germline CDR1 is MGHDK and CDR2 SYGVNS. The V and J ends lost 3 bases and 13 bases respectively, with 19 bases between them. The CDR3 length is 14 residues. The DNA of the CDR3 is TGTGCCAGCAGTGATCTCCCCTCCTACAATGAGCAGTACTTC. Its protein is CASSDLPSYNEQYF.